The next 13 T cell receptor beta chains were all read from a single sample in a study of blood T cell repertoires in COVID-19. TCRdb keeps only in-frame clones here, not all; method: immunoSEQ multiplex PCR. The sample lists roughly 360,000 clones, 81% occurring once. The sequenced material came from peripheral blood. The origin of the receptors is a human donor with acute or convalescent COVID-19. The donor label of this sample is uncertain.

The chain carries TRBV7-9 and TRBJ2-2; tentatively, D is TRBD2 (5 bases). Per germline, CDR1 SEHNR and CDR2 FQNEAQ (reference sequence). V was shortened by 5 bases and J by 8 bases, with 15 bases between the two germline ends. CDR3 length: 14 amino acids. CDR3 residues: CASSPGIPRGELFF. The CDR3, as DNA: TGTGCCAGCAGCCCCGGGATACCTCGGGGGGAGCTGTTTTTT.

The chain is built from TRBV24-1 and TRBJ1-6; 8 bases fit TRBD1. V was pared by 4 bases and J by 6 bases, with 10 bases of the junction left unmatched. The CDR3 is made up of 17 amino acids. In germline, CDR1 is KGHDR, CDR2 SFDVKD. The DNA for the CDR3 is TGTGCCACCAGTGAGGGGACAGGAGTCAAATTTAATTCACCCCTCCACTTT. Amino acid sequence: CATSEGTGVKFNSPLHF.

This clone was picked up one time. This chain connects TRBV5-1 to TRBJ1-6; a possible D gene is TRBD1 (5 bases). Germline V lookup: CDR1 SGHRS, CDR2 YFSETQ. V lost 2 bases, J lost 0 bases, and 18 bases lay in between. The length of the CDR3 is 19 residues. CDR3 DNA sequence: TGCGCCAGCAGCTTTGGCCCAGGGATCCCACCCTCCTATAATTCACCCCTCCACTTT. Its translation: CASSFGPGIPPSYNSPLHF.

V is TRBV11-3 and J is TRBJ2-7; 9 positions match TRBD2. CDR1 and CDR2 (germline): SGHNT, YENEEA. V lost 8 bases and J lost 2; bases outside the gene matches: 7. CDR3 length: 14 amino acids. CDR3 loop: CASSLSGRTYEQYF. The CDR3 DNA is TGTGCCAGCTCGCTTAGCGGGAGAACCTACGAGCAGTACTTC.

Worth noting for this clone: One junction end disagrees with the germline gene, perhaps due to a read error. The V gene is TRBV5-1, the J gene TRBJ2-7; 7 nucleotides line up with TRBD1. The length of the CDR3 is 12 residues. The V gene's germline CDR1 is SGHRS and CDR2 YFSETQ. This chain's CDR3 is CASSPGTALPHF. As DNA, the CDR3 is TGCGCCAGCAGCCCGGGGACAGCTCTTCCACACTTC.

CDR3 in DNA: TGTGCCAGCAGCTTATGGGGTGTCTCGGAGGTACAGTACTTC. Translated, it gives CASSLWGVSEVQYF. The J gene is TRBJ2-7, the V gene TRBV7-9; maybe TRBD2 (5 bases). V was clipped by 2 bases and J by 10 bases, with 18 bases between them. The germline gives CDR1 SEHNR, CDR2 FQNEAQ (reference sequence). The CDR3 runs to 14 residues.

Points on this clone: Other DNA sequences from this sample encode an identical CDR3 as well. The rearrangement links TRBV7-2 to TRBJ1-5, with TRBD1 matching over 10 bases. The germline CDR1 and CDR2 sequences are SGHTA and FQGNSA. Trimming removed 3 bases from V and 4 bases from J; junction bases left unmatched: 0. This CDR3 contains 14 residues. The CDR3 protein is CASSLGQGNQPQHF. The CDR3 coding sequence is TGTGCCAGCAGCTTGGGACAGGGGAATCAGCCCCAGCATTTT.

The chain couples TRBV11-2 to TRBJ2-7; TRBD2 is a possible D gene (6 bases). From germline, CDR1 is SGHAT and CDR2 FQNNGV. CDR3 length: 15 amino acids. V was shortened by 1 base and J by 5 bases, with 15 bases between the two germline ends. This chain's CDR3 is CASSLAYGGSDEQYF. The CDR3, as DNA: TGTGCCAGCAGCTTAGCTTACGGAGGGTCCGACGAGCAGTACTTC.

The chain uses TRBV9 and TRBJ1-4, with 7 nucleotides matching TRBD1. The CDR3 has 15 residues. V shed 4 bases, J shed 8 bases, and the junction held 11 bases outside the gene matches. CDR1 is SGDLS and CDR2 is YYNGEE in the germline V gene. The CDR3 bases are TGTGCCAGCAGCCCAGCGACAGGGCTAGGGGAAAAACTGTTTTTT. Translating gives CASSPATGLGEKLFF.

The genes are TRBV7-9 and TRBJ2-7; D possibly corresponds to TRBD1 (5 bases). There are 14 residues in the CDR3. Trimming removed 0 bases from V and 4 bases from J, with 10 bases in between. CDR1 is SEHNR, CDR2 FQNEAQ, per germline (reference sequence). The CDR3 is CASSLALRTYEQYF. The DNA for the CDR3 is TGTGCCAGCAGCTTAGCTCTACGGACATACGAGCAGTACTTC.

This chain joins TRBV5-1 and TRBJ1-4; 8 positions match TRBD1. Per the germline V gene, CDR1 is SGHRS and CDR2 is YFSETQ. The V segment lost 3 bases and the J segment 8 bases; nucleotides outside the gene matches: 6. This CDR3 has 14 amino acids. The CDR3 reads CASSSRGPVEKLFF. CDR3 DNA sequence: TGCGCCAGCAGCTCCAGGGGGCCGGTCGAAAAACTGTTTTTT.

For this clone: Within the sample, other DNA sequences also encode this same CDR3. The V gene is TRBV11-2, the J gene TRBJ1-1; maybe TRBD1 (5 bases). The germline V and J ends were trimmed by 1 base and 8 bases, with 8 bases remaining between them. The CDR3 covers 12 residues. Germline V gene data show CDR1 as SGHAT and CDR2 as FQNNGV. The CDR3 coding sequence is TGTGCCAGCAGCTTAGCTCGGGGGGAAGCTTTCTTT. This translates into CASSLARGEAFF.

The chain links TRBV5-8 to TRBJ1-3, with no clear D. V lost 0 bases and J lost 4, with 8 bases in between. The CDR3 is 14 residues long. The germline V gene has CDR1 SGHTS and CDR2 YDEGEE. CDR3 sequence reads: CASSLGYTGNTIYF. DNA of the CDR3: TGTGCCAGCAGCTTGGGGTACACAGGAAACACCATATATTTT.